This T cell receptor beta chain was observed in a study of cytomegalovirus exposure and HLA in healthy donors (TCRdb year 2017). Regarding the complete study: An earlier analysis of 587 of the donors reported roughly 300 Gb of sequence data and some 120 million unique TCR beta sequences from some 180 million T cells. Of the 300 to 400 genotyped donors, approximately 83% fell in the genetic ancestry cluster associated with self-reported Caucasian donors. To study patterns of TCR occurrence, a later analysis re-analyzed previously published TCR beta repertoires from 550 to 800 donors and added high-resolution HLA genotyping. A later genetic analysis took genome-wide SNP genotypes for about 55% of the 666 donors and used that subset as a discovery cohort. Along with the roughly 710-subject first cohort, a separate validation cohort of approximately 110 different subjects was used. Both class I and class II loci were covered by HLA typing, at four-digit resolution. In the later analysis, no new phenotypic data were used to find candidate immune exposures; instead, reliance was placed on TCR beta sequences and their occurrence across donors. Roughly 320 gigabases of sequencing data and around 88 million unique TCR sequences made up an early release that covered several hundred HLA-typed donors. An earlier analysis of approximately 640 of the donors applied high-throughput TCR beta sequencing to assess whether each TCR beta V gene segment acted as functional or pseudogenic. The study used immunosequencing to profile the T cell repertoires of 600 to 850 subjects and linked those repertoires to cytomegalovirus serostatus. Donor age, sex, ethnicity and CMV serostatus were collected together with the repertoire data. Every repertoire in the discovery cohort had been generated on one and the same sequencing platform. Typing coverage differed by locus: A, B, C, DRB1 and DQB1 were typed in roughly 629-630 donors, DQA1 in 522, DPA1 in around 610, and DPB1 in roughly 470. High-throughput TCR immunosequencing, statistical association of individual TCRs with disease status, and machine learning were combined to predict cytomegalovirus infection status. Across around 400 genotyped donors of the cohort, an average of about 220,000 unique TCR beta nucleotide sequences per donor were sequenced, and roughly 20% of those sequences were non-productive. A handful of DR-DQ haplotypes were handled as single units for association and clustering because linkage in the cohort was strong. The study aimed to test whether signatures of past pathogen exposure could be identified by cataloging public T cell receptors. Overall study results and their limits: In a later analysis, HLA-associated TCR beta chains showed more clonal expansion and lower generation probabilities than non-associated chains that were equally common. Assigning TCR associations to individual alleles was difficult when HLA alleles, especially DR and DQ, strongly co-occurred. A total of fewer than 200 TCR beta chains were listed by the study as associated with cytomegalovirus. Linkage disequilibrium might explain the correlated functional status among segregating V segments, but an unknown experimental factor could not be excluded. Roughly uniform sequencing depth across donors was assumed in presence/absence analyses, although this assumption may not hold. In a later analysis, 15,000 to 20,000 TCR beta sequences were associated with specific HLA alleles at a false discovery rate of 0.05. The only immune exposure information available for the cohort was CMV serostatus. In vitro tests confirmed that a few of the cytomegalovirus-associated TCR beta chains recognize cytomegalovirus antigens. The classifier was reported to diagnose cytomegalovirus status with high specificity and sensitivity in both the original and validation cohorts. Most TCR sequences were observed very rarely across donors, whereas some public TCRs were present in many individuals. In a later genetic analysis, fewer N-insertions in productive TCRs were reported among donors in an Asian-associated ancestry cluster than the roughly 700-donor mean. Most CMV-associated TCR beta chains appeared to be HLA-restricted in a later analysis, and the HLA associations seemed to be driven largely by CMV exposure. Because counts were too low, 15 or so rarely observed V segments, including chromosome 9 orphons, were excluded from the earlier analysis of around 640 of the donors. Broadly in line with IMGT annotations, most TCR beta V segments showed up in productive rearrangements about 87% or about 30% of the time in an earlier analysis of under 700 of the donors. Some IMGT-functional V segments, including TRBV6-2 and TRBV6-3, could not be told apart with the 87-base-pair reads, so those segments were excluded. The sequencing pipeline was judged likely to have produced a cluster of highly shared sequence variants as a technical artifact. In this cohort, only TCR beta chains were sequenced, and detectable features were limited by the absence of alpha or paired-chain data. Because HLA typing was missing for some donors at each locus, association tests included only the typed subset. In a later analysis, several top co-occurrence clusters were reported to appear linked to parvovirus B19, influenza, CMV and Epstein-Barr virus. The authors suggested that the approach could potentially be generalized to other disease states and immunological phenotypes. In a later genetic analysis, a missense DCLRE1C variant was associated with V-gene and J-gene trimming of TCR beta chains, and the association was replicated in an independent cohort. A further reported finding was that TCR beta sequences accurately predicted the HLA-A and HLA-B alleles for most subjects in the first cohort. In a later analysis, TCR association rates were found to vary across HLA loci, with the most associated TCRs seen for DRB1 alleles and the fewest for HLA-C alleles.

From the germline V gene, CDR1 is SGHTA and CDR2 is FQGTGA. The CDR3 starts with the cysteine, ends with the phenylalanine, and has 18 residues. Of the read, only the CDR3 DNA is kept; its 54 bases are in frame from base 1. V lost 4 bases and J lost 4 bases, and the count of bases not matched to a germline gene is 13. For this clone: Its antigen remains unidentified. The record has no base qualities; no much larger clone is one base away.

The cohort consisted of 600 or so healthy bone marrow donors. Cohort members were all nominally healthy when sampled, although unrecorded immune exposures were likely present. The donor tested CMV seropositive, placing the donor among the roughly 300 seropositive members of the cohort. Each donor provided a peripheral blood sample, and peripheral blood mononuclear cells were used for TCR beta sequencing. The Qiagen DNeasy Blood Extraction Kit was used to extract genomic DNA from the blood cell samples. Preparation of the library involved the immunoSEQ multiplex PCR assay. The multiplex PCR relied on a mix of 60 forward primers for TCR Vbeta segments and 13 reverse primers for TCR Jbeta segments. The CDR3 region of rearranged TCR beta genes was amplified from genomic DNA by a multiplex PCR assay. On the Illumina HiSeq System, the amplified TCR beta libraries were sequenced as 87-base-pair reads. In the source study's methods: A later analysis counted tens of millions of unique TCR beta chains across the 650 to 700 repertoires, and about 10 million of these chains were shared by at least two donors. A nearest-neighbor algorithm error-corrected the raw reads and collapsed the reads into unique sequences, merging closely related sequences to remove PCR and sequencing errors. CDR3 sequences were aligned to IMGT reference sequences to assign V, D and J gene segments. For a sequence to be retained, a match of at least six nucleotides to both a V gene segment and a J gene segment was required. A rearrangement was called productive if the CDR3 had no stop codons and remained in frame with V and J, and every other rearrangement was called non-productive. CDR3 was defined according to IMGT convention as the region running from the second conserved V-encoded cysteine to the conserved J-encoded phenylalanine. The earlier analysis of 500 to 750 of the donors excluded any sequence lacking an unambiguous match to a single V gene segment. An earlier analysis of some 610 of the donors called V segments functional above 56.7% productive rearrangements and segregating when the between-donor standard deviation exceeded 5%. A statistical classification framework was built to diagnose cytomegalovirus status from the catalog of TCR beta chain sequences. V and J gene assignment, in a later analysis, came from comparing TCR nucleotide sequences with IMGT/GENE-DB human TR gene sequences. Using the TCRdist pipeline, a later analysis assigned CDR3 sequences along with most-parsimonious VDJ recombination scenarios. In a later analysis, each TCR beta chain was defined by its CDR3 amino acid sequence together with its V-gene family, and reads without a unique V-gene family were excluded. To address suspected cross-contamination and a sequencing artifact, a later analysis removed around 590 highly shared, low-generation-probability nucleotide sequences. For each public chain, a later analysis derived a clonal expansion index from normalized ranks of inferred template counts within each repertoire. A later analysis computed generation probabilities with a VDJ recombination model fitted to out-of-frame rearrangements, and checked the results against IGoR. In a later analysis, hypergeometric tests were used to score TCR-TCR, TCR-HLA and TCR-CMV co-occurrence, with a repertoire-size bias correction applied to TCR pairs. A later analysis estimated false discovery rates by permuting HLA or CMV assignments 20 times. In a later analysis, co-occurring TCRs were grouped using DBSCAN, with TCRdist sequence similarity added in when clustering inside HLA-allele-positive subsets. Repertoires with fewer than 30,000 or more than 120,000 public chains were left out of co-occurrence clustering, as were a handful of repertoires with anomalous nucleotide sharing. TCRdb obtained this table from immuneACCESS and retained in-frame rearrangements with V and J assigned. These tables miss some clones; where compared with another copy, unresolved V genes account for less than half of the shortfall, and the remainder is unexplained. The D gene and trimming were derived from the DNA, and the V and J assignments and clone size from that table. The sample includes about 82,000 clones, with around 76% observed a single time. The ten largest clones add up to 6.2% of the sample.

The TCR sequence derives from a woman in her forties or fifties in good health and CMV-seropositive. Material for sequencing was PBMCs. The chain uses TRBV7-3 and TRBJ1-2, with 12 bases aligning to TRBD1. The CDR3 protein sequence reads: CASSSRGTGGYSGYGYTF. DNA sequence: TGTGCCAGCAGCTCCCGAGGGACAGGGGGCTACAGTGGCTATGGCTACACCTTC. When the CDR3 is completed using the reference TRBV7-3 and TRBJ1-2 genes on either side, the full variable domain is GAGVSQTPSNKVTEKGKYVELRCDPISGHTALYWYRQSLGQGPEFLIYFQGTGAADDSGLPNDRFFAVRPEGSVSTLKIQRTERGDSAVYLCASSSRGTGGYSGYGYTFGSGTRLTVV.